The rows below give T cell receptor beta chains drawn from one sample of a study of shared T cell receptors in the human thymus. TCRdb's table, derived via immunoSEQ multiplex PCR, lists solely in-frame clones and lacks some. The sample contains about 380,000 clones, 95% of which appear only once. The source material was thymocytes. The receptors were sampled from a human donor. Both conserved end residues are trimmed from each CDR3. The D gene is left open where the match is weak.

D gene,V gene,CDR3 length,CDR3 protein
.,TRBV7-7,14,ASSKTVETGPYEQY
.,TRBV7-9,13,ASSHNRRVSYGYT
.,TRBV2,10,ARSSGTDEQF
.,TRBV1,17,TSSQDPTSGTVDRHEQF
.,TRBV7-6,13,ASSLDGLGGETQY
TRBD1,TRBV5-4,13,ASTLTDRGDYEQY
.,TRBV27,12,ASSLGPRQETQY
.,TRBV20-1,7,SAYPRKH
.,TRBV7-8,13,ASSVGVPGANVLT
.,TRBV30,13,AWSVHDGVNEKLF
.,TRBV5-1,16,ASSLEVRGREAPYEQY
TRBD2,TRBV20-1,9,SALAGDTQY
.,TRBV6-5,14,ASSYSMPSLMGGYT
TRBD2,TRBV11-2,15,ASSLPHGGLGLNEQF
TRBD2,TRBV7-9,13,ASSLPGGIRNTQY
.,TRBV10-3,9,AISESAEQY
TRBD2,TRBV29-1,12,SVSSGRNTGELF
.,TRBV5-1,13,ASSLLFANTGELF
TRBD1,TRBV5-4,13,ASSLRTGSTGELF
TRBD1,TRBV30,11,AGDRTLNTEAF
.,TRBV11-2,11,ASSSIKGTEAF
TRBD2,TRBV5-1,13,ASSQGLADTYEQY
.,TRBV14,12,ASSQAPTTYGYT
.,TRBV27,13,ASSGDPDDWETQY
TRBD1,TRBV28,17,ASSFSTWDREVGANVLT
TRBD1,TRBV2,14,ASSANRTGGRKTQY
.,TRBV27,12,ASSRTEVGNTIY
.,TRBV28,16,ASSLRPGQDPGANVLT
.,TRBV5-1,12,ASSLVQVNTEAF
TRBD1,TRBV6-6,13,ASSYSPGQSFWQF
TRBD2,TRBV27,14,ASSFWGLAGTSEQY
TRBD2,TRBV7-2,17,ASSLASGRDGRDTDTQY
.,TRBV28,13,ASSLMAGGLDGYT
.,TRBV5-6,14,ASSLLPQGAEGGYT
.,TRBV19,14,ASSPGGAGWAYEQY
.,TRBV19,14,ASSIMWGEPHEKLF
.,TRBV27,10,ASSRDTDTQY
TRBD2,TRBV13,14,ASSPRLAGERDTQY
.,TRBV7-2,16,ASSSRGWRESPVGELF
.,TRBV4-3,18,ASSQGGFATYYDPNTEAF
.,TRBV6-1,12,ANTFAGNTGELF